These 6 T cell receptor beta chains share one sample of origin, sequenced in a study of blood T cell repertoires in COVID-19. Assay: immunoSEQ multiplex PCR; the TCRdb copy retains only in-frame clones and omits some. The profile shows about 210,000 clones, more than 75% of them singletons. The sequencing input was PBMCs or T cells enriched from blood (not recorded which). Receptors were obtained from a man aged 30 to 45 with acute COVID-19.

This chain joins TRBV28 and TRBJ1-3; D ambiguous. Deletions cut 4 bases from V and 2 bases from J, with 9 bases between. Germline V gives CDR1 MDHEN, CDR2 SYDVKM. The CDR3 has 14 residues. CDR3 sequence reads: CASSSVGAGNTIYF. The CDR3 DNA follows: TGTGCCAGCAGTTCCGTCGGGGCTGGAAACACCATATATTTT.

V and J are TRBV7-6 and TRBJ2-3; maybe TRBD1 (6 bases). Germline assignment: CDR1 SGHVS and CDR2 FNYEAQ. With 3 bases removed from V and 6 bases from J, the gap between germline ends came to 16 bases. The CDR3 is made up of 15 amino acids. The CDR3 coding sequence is TGTGCCAGCAGCTTGACTCGGCCAGGGGTGGATACGCAGTATTTT. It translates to CASSLTRPGVDTQYF.

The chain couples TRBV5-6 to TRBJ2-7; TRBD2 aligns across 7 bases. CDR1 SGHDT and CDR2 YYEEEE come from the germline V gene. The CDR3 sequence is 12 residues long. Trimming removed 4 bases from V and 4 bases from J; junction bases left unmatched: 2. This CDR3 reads CASSGRVYEQYF. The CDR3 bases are TGTGCCAGCAGCGGGAGGGTTTACGAGCAGTACTTC.

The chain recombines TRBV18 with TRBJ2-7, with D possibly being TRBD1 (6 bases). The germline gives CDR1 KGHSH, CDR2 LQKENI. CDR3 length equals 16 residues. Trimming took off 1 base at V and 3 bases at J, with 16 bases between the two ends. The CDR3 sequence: CASSPLGARAFYEQYF. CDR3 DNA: TGTGCCAGCTCACCACTGGGGGCCAGGGCCTTCTACGAGCAGTACTTC.

The CDR3 reads CASSYFDRGGTEAFF. The CDR3 nucleotides are TGTGCCAGCAGTTACTTCGACAGGGGTGGGACTGAAGCTTTCTTT. The rearrangement links TRBV6-2 or TRBV6-3 to TRBJ1-1, with 8 bases that match TRBD1. There are 15 residues in the CDR3. Germline V gene lookup returns CDR1 MNHEY and CDR2 SVGEGT. The ends lost 1 base at V and 5 bases at J; junction bases unmatched: 6.

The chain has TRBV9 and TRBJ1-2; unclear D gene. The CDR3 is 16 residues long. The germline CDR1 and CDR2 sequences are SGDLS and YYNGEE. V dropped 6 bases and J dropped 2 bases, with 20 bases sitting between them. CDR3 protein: CASTSRNPSENYGYTF. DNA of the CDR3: TGTGCCAGCACCTCTCGTAACCCATCGGAGAACTATGGCTACACCTTC.